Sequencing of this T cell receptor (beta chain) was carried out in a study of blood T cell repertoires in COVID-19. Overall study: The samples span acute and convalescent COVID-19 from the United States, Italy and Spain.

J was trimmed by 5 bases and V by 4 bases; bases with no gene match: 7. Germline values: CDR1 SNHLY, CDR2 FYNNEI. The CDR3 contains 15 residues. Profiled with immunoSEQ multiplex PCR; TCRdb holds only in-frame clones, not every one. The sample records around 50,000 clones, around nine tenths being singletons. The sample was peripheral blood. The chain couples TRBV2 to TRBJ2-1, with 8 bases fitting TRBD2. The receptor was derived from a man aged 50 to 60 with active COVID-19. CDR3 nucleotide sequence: TGTGCCAGCAGTGCGACGGGAGGGCCGGACAATGAGCAGTTCTTC. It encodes CASSATGGPDNEQFF.